The T cell receptor beta chain under discussion was sequenced for a study of shared clonotypes between healthy human individuals (dated by TCRdb to between 2020 and 2021). Regarding the study in general: The cohort comprised a couple of women and a few men aged 18 to 49 years. For each donor, CD4 naive and CD4 memory were each run on three plates, CD8 naive on two plates, and CD8 memory on one plate. The study deeply sequenced blood TCR repertoires of five healthy adults to estimate repertoire size and the extent of clonotype sharing between individuals. To increase sequencing depth and limit assay-specific biases, TCR repertoire library preparation and sequencing were carried out by different laboratories using diverse techniques. Per donor, leukapheresis produced somewhere between about 0.9 and 9 billion PBMCs.

CDR1 and CDR2 were assigned from the germline V gene as MDHEN and SYDVKM. The CDR3 numbers 12 residues from cysteine through phenylalanine. Only the CDR3 region is kept as DNA, spanning 36 bases read in frame from base 1. V loses 5 bases, J loses 7 bases, and the germline ends lie 10 bases apart. Donors were healthy HIV-negative adults with no recently reported acute infections or vaccinations. Every donor was a Caucasian adult residing in Nashville, Tennessee, USA. CD4+ T cells were enriched through magnetic negative selection, after which naive cells were positively selected on CD45RA and the remaining negative fraction served as the memory subset. After blood collection by leukapheresis, PBMCs were isolated using Ficoll-Histopaque density gradient centrifugation and then cryopreserved in the vapor phase of liquid nitrogen. Purity and quantity of every magnetically sorted T cell population were checked by analytical flow cytometry. Genomic DNA was isolated from every sorted fraction and measured by UV absorbance on a Nanodrop 2000c.

This clone was found a few times. Its antigen specificity is not known. Per-nucleotide qualities are absent, and no much larger clonotype sits a single base away. TCR CDR3 regions were amplified from genomic DNA by multiplex PCR using the deep immunoSEQ assay. Extracted genomic DNA from each cell subset was distributed evenly across all wells of several immunoSEQ 96-well plates, and each plate was treated as a replicate. For sorted subsets, roughly 200 ng genomic DNA, equal to tens of thousands of T cell genomes, was loaded into each replicate PCR. Purified libraries were quantified with a Qubit 3.0 fluorometer, sized on a Bioanalyzer 2100, and re-quantified with the KAPA Library Quantification kit. A separate single-read 150-cycle Illumina NextSeq 550 flow cell was used to sequence each immunoSEQ 96-well plate. The paper's processing steps were these. Because the immunoSEQ output included only junctional sequences and no quality scores, the filtering could not be the same as the filtering used for full-length reads. To assign V/J genes and CDR3, sequences were annotated against IMGT germline references using PyIR, a Python wrapper for IgBLAST v1.9. Reads were removed for weak V/J assignments (E-value above 1e-6), missing CDR3, stop codons, out-of-frame junctions, or ambiguous translated residues. V3J clonotypes were defined by identical inferred V gene, J gene, and CDR3 amino acid sequence. Percentage overlap between repertoires was calculated by dividing the number of shared unique clonotypes by the size of the smaller repertoire. RTK rarefaction, the Chao1 estimator, and Recon v2.1 estimates of unobserved clonotypes were used to assess repertoire richness. For all TCRbeta clonotypes obtained by the gDNA method from a handful of donors, generation probabilities were computed with OLGA. Entries here come from immuneACCESS through TCRdb and include only in-frame sequences with V and J called. Some clones fail to appear in such tables; in the studies checked, an unresolved V gene covers under half of the shortfall, and the cause of the remainder is unknown. The DNA gave D and trimming, while V, J and clone size come from that table. This sample is represented by over 1.4 million clones; roughly 96% of them were singletons. The top ten constitute over 1% of the sample.

General conclusions and limits of the study: Across a handful of donors, approximately 5% of naive CD4, over 3% of naive CD8, about 2.3% of memory CD4, and under 0.45% of memory CD8 clonotypes were shared. Because the study included a small number of donors, the genetic and exposure-history diversity represented was limited. Sampling was restricted to blood, and TCR repertoires in tissue are likely to differ from TCR repertoires in blood. Estimated clonotype richness was generally larger for naive than for memory subsets. Based on pairwise subsampling, the degree of clonotype sharing among donors was expected to be affected by sequencing depth. Even with the large sequencing depth, rarefaction of the sorted-subset datasets indicated that sequencing was incomplete. Compared with non-shared clonotypes, the clonotypes found in all four sorted-subset donors had higher generation probabilities.

The sequence was collected from a man aged 25-40 years in good health. Sequencing was performed on naive CD4+ T cells sorted from blood. What this sample's cell subset or site label stands for: CD45RA+ positively selected. The rearranged chain carries TRBV28 and TRBJ2-3; matching of 5 bases hints at TRBD2 as the D gene. The DNA sequence reads TGTGCCAGCAGTCCTCAGCGGTATACGCAGTATTTT. Its product reads: CASSPQRYTQYF.